What follows are 12 T cell receptor beta chains derived from one specimen sequenced in a study of cytomegalovirus exposure and HLA in healthy donors (dated 2017 in TCRdb). The method behind the library was the immunoSEQ multiplex PCR assay. For the multiplex PCR, a mixture combining 60 forward primers for TCR Vbeta segments and 13 reverse primers for TCR Jbeta segments was used. Here the immuneACCESS table is served through TCRdb, limited to in-frame sequences with V and J called. Missing clones are a known gap in these copies; in checked studies unresolved V genes cover under half, and the rest lacks a known reason. The sample table records about 110,000 clones; 73% of these occur just once. 4.1% of the sample is in the top ten clones. Sequencing was carried out using PBMCs. Receptors originate from a middle-aged woman in good health and CMV-seronegative.

This clone occurred a few times. The chain has TRBV7-3 and TRBJ2-5, with 7 bases matching TRBD2. Per the germline V gene, CDR1 is SGHTA and CDR2 is FQGTGA. Germline trimming cut 2 bases from V and 5 bases from J; bases unmatched to any gene: 2. The CDR3 sequence is 13 residues long. CDR3 region: CASSLWGGETQYF. DNA of the CDR3: TGTGCCAGCAGCTTATGGGGGGGGGAGACCCAGTACTTC.

The V and J genes are TRBV13 and TRBJ1-1; 8 bases fit TRBD1. This CDR3 is built from 14 residues. Germline CDR1 PRHDT, CDR2 FYEKMQ (reference sequence). V dropped 3 bases and J dropped 3; count of bases not matched to a gene: 3. CDR3 region: CASSFQGADTEAFF. CDR3 in DNA: TGTGCCAGCAGCTTCCAGGGGGCGGACACTGAAGCTTTCTTT. The full variable domain, its missing parts supplied by reference TRBV13 and TRBJ1-1, is AAGVIQSPRHLIKEKRETATLKCYPIPRHDTVYWYQQGPGQDPQFLISFYEKMQSDKGSIPDRFSAQQFSDYHSELNMSSLELGDSALYFCASSFQGADTEAFFGQGTRLTVV.

This clone was detected only a few times. This rearrangement joins TRBV14 to TRBJ1-1, with no clear D. The germline gives CDR1 SGHDN, CDR2 FVKESK. Trimming removed 0 bases at V and 0 bases at J, with 23 bases between. The CDR3 has 20 residues. CDR3 bases: TGTGCCAGCAGCCAAGACGCCTCCACGGTGATTGAATGGTTGAACACTGAAGCTTTCTTT. It is translated as CASSQDASTVIEWLNTEAFF.

This clone was seen a few times. The V call is TRBV2, the J call TRBJ2-3; TRBD2 matches at 16 bases. The CDR3 totals 14 residues. Germline V gene data show CDR1 as SNHLY and CDR2 as FYNNEI. The V gene end was trimmed by 11 bases and the J gene end by 6 bases; junction bases not matched to a gene: 5. The chain's CDR3 is CAGGLAGGYDTQYF. The DNA of the CDR3 is TGTGCCGGGGGACTAGCGGGGGGGTACGATACGCAGTATTTT.

This chain joins TRBV2 and TRBJ1-2, with 7 bases identical to TRBD1. With V trimmed by 6 bases and J by 0 bases, 16 bases remained unmatched. This CDR3 region has 18 residues. From germline, CDR1 is SNHLY and CDR2 FYNNEI. The CDR3 region is CASRVPTGLGLANYGYTF. The CDR3 nucleotides read TGTGCCAGCAGAGTACCGACAGGGTTGGGTCTAGCTAACTATGGCTACACCTTC.

The chain couples TRBV30 to TRBJ2-1; D gene ambiguous. V was shortened by 0 bases and J by 5 bases, with 5 bases between the two germline ends. Germline V gives CDR1 GTSNPN, CDR2 SVGIG (reference sequence). The CDR3 loop spans 12 amino acids. CDR3 DNA sequence: TGTGCCTGGAGTGTACATGACAATGAGCAGTTCTTC. Residues: CAWSVHDNEQFF.

This clone is a singleton in its sample. V and J are TRBV27 and TRBJ2-1; possible D gene TRBD1, 5 bases. Trimming removed 0 bases from V and 2 bases from J, with 11 bases in between. Looked up from germline, CDR1 is MNHEY and CDR2 is SMNVEV (reference sequence). The CDR3 has 16 amino acids. CDR3 DNA sequence: TGTGCCAGCAGTTTATCATCAGGGAACCCCTACAATGAGCAGTTCTTC. Protein sequence: CASSLSSGNPYNEQFF.

Only a few counts were recorded for this clone. The chain is built from TRBV7-2 and TRBJ1-5, with TRBD1 matching over 7 bases. Trimming removed 5 bases from V and 4 bases from J; junction bases left unmatched: 2. The CDR3 length is 13 residues. Per the germline V gene, CDR1 is SGHTA and CDR2 is FQGNSA. The CDR3 coding sequence is TGTGCCAGCAGCGTCAGGGGGAATCAGCCCCAGCATTTT. Its protein product is CASSVRGNQPQHF.

This clone was counted once. The rearrangement links TRBV28 to TRBJ2-5; D may be TRBD2 (6 bases). The germline V gene has CDR1 MDHEN and CDR2 SYDVKM. The ends were cut back, 5 bases at V and 5 bases at J, with 15 bases in the middle. This CDR3 contains 14 residues. CDR3 DNA: TGTGCCAGCAGTCAGGGTTGGGGGGTCGAGACCCAGTACTTC. Translation: CASSQGWGVETQYF. The full variable domain, rest sourced from reference TRBV28 and TRBJ2-5, is DVKVTQSSRYLVKRTGEKVFLECVQDMDHENMFWYRQDPGLGLRLIYFSYDVKMKEKGDIPEGYSVSREKKERFSLILESASTNQTSMYLCASSQGWGVETQYFGPGTRLLVL.

The gene calls are TRBV7-2 and TRBJ2-7, with TRBD1 identical over 10 bases. CDR3 length: 16 amino acids. From germline, CDR1 is SGHTA and CDR2 FQGNSA. V lost 1 base and J lost 3; bases outside the gene matches: 6. CDR3 in amino acids: CASSLDGTGAFYEQYF. The CDR3 DNA reads TGTGCCAGCAGCTTAGACGGGACAGGGGCGTTCTACGAGCAGTACTTC.

The V call is TRBV19, the J call TRBJ2-7, with 9 bases matching TRBD1. The CDR3 has 15 residues. J lost 3 bases, V lost 5 bases, and 8 bases had no gene match. CDR1 and CDR2 (germline): LNHDA, SQIVND (reference sequence). The CDR3 region is CASSYTGQGFYEQYF. The CDR3 coding sequence is TGTGCCAGTAGTTATACGGGACAGGGTTTCTACGAGCAGTACTTC.

A few counts support this clone. The V call is TRBV18, the J call TRBJ1-2, with 8 positions matching TRBD1. CDR1 KGHSH and CDR2 LQKENI come from the germline V gene. There are 15 residues in the CDR3. With 3 bases clipped from V and 6 bases from J, the junction kept 9 bases outside the gene matches. The CDR3 DNA is TGTGCCAGCTCACCTTCTCTACAGGGGGACGATGGCTACACCTTC. This sequence encodes CASSPSLQGDDGYTF.